The entry below gives a single T cell receptor beta chain sequence along with its context. Germline loops: CDR1 MNHNY, CDR2 SVGAGI (reference sequence). V shed 5 bases and J shed 3 bases, with 14 bases lying between them. The CDR3 is 15 residues long. The sample originates from a study of blood T cell repertoires in COVID-19. The wider study: The United States, Italy and Spain supplied acute and convalescent COVID-19 samples. Sample material is recorded as cDNA or gDNA derived from T cells, B-cell-depleted T cells, or PBMCs.

Original methodology: For nucleated cells, counts were estimated from reference gene primer amplification. Clones were read by immunoSEQ multiplex PCR, and TCRdb kept only the in-frame ones, dropping some. V and J calls and clone size come straight from that table; D and trimming were deduced from the DNA. This sample has approximately 190,000 clones, with over 75% found just once. This TCR was sampled from a man older than 75 with acute or convalescent COVID-19. Material for sequencing was peripheral blood. This sequence joins TRBV6-6 and TRBJ1-5; the D gene is possibly TRBD1 (5 bases). CDR3 sequence reads: CASSRRQSPNQPQHF. Here the CDR3 DNA reads TGTGCCAGCAGTAGGAGACAGAGTCCCAATCAGCCCCAGCATTTT.